The T cell receptor beta chain under discussion was sequenced for a study of T cells in Graves' hyperthyroidism and ophthalmopathy. About the study: Upon initial diagnosis and before any treatment, peripheral blood was collected.

RNA transcripts served as the template for amplifying TCR beta CDR3 regions. Using the HTBI primer set, a first-round RT-PCR was run on the TCR CDR3. A single record per CDR3 protein comes from TCRdb applying MiXCR to the multiplex PCR reads. In the table there are more than 500,000 distinct CDR3 sequences, more than 15% of which are singletons. V lost 0 bases and J lost 9; bases outside the gene matches: 5. CDR3 size: 15 residues. Germline CDR1 SGHRS, CDR2 YFSETQ. The sequencing sample was made of blood. The gene calls are TRBV5-1 and TRBJ2-2; 10 bases fit TRBD1. This sequence was found in a woman in her thirties with Graves' ophthalmopathy. CDR3: CASSLAGTGVRELFF. The CDR3, as DNA: TGCGCCAGCAGCTTGGCCGGGACAGGGGTTCGGGAGCTGTTTTTT.